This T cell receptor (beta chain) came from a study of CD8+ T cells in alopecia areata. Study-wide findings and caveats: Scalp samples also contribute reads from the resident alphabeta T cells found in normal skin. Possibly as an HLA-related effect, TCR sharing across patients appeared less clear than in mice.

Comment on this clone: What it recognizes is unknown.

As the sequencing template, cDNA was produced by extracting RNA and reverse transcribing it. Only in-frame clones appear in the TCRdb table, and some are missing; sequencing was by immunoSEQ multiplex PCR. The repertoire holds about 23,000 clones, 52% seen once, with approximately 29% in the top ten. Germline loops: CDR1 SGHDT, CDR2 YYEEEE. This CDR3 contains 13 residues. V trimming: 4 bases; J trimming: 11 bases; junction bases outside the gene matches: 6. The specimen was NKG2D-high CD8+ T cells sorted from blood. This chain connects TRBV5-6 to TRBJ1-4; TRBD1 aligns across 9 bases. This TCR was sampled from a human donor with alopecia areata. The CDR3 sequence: CASSPGTGNKLFF. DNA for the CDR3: TGTGCCAGCAGCCCCGGGACAGGGAACAAACTGTTTTTT.